These T cell receptor beta chains were read from a single sample in a study of regulatory T cells in long-lasting Graves disease. Using its own MiXCR run on the multiplex PCR reads, TCRdb lists one record per CDR3 protein. The sample includes 500,000 or so distinct CDR3 sequences, roughly 16% seen only once; the top ten take approximately 12%. The sample was also linked to a second study, of T cells in Graves' hyperthyroidism and ophthalmopathy.

The specimen was peripheral blood mononuclear cells (PBMCs), collected at new diagnosis, from a patient treated with antithyroid drugs. Receptors were obtained from a man aged 40-49 years with Graves disease. Each CDR3 is given with its conserved first and last residue. The D gene is left open where the match is weak. Size values are once, few and many counts, or a class for expanded clones, and some rows have none.

j_call v_call clone_size d_call cdr3_aa cdr3_nt
TRBJ2-2 TRBV19 NA TRBD2 CASIKRETGELFF TGTGCCAGTATCAAGCGGGAGACCGGGGAGCTGTTTTTT
TRBJ2-3 TRBV5-1 many NA CASSLESSTDTQYF TGCGCCAGCAGCTTGGAAAGTTCTACAGATACGCAGTATTTT
TRBJ2-1 TRBV20-1 few NA CSARDISPYAYNEQFF TGCAGTGCTAGAGATATTAGCCCCTACGCTTACAATGAGCAGTTCTTC
TRBJ1-5 TRBV20-1 many NA CSARDSSQPQHF TGCAGTGCTAGAGATAGTAGTCAGCCCCAGCATTTT
TRBJ2-7 TRBV27 NA NA CASGRASSYEQYF TGTGCCAGCGGACGGGCGAGCTCCTACGAGCAGTACTTC
TRBJ2-2 TRBV11-2 many TRBD2 CASSLDLAGVSTGELFF TGTGCCAGCAGCTTAGATCTGGCGGGAGTAAGCACCGGGGAGCTGTTTTTT
TRBJ2-7 TRBV7-9 few NA CASSLNRVRQAYEQYF TGTGCCAGCAGCCTGAATCGGGTGCGACAGGCGTACGAGCAGTACTTC
TRBJ2-5 TRBV7-9 many NA CASSLVGLGMETQYF TGTGCCAGCAGCTTAGTCGGGCTGGGGATGGAGACCCAGTACTTC
TRBJ2-1 TRBV19 many TRBD1 CASSVQGANEQFF TGTGCCAGCAGCGTACAGGGGGCGAATGAGCAGTTCTTC
TRBJ2-5 TRBV3-1 many NA CASSQLAPASLQETQYF TGTGCCAGCAGCCAGTTAGCCCCAGCGAGCCTTCAAGAGACCCAGTACTTC
TRBJ2-4 TRBV6-2/TRBV6-3 few NA CASRLRGVAKNIQYF TGTGCCAGCAGATTACGGGGCGTAGCCAAAAACATTCAGTACTTC
TRBJ2-7 TRBV28 many TRBD1 CASSLSAGTDRPEQYF TGTGCCAGCAGTTTAAGTGCTGGGACAGATCGGCCCGAGCAGTACTTC
TRBJ2-2 TRBV27 NA TRBD2 CASSDQTTNGRVPGELFF TGTGCCAGCAGTGACCAAACGACTAACGGGAGGGTGCCCGGGGAGCTGTTTTTT
TRBJ2-1 TRBV6-2/TRBV6-3 many NA CASRPGPLDSKQFF TGTGCCAGCAGGCCCGGGCCGCTAGATTCAAAGCAGTTCTTC
TRBJ2-6 TRBV7-9 NA NA CASSPIRGLTAPSGANVLTF TGTGCCAGCAGCCCCATTAGAGGCCTTACCGCCCCCTCTGGGGCCAACGTCCTGACTTTC
TRBJ1-4 TRBV9 NA NA CASSVNGGGAGEKLFF TGTGCCAGCAGCGTAAACGGGGGGGGGGCCGGTGAAAAACTGTTTTTT
TRBJ2-7 TRBV27 few NA CASSFGGISEQYF TGTGCCAGCAGTTTTGGTGGGATCTCCGAGCAGTACTTC
TRBJ2-7 TRBV5-1 many NA CASTGVGAPSRQYF TGCGCCAGCACCGGTGTTGGGGCCCCTAGTAGGCAGTACTTC
TRBJ2-2 TRBV2 NA NA CASSASGYRRGGELFF TGTGCCAGCAGTGCTTCGGGATACCGTCGCGGCGGGGAGCTGTTTTTT
TRBJ1-1 TRBV6-5 many TRBD1 CASSLSGQGMNTEAFF TGTGCCAGCAGTTTGTCGGGACAGGGTATGAACACTGAAGCTTTCTTT
TRBJ2-3 TRBV29-1 many TRBD2 CSAPLAGGFHTQYF TGCAGCGCACCCCTAGCGGGAGGGTTCCATACGCAGTATTTT
TRBJ1-5 TRBV6-5 few NA CASSYAGDQPQHF TGTGCCAGCAGTTACGCAGGGGACCAGCCCCAGCATTTT
TRBJ2-1 TRBV6-1 many TRBD2 CASSATSRTTYNEQFF TGTGCCAGCAGTGCGACTAGCCGGACGACCTACAATGAGCAGTTCTTC
TRBJ2-2 TRBV11-3 many TRBD2 CASSLGSGKNTGELFF TGTGCCAGCAGCCTCGGCAGCGGGAAGAACACCGGGGAGCTGTTTTTT
TRBJ2-2 TRBV12-3/TRBV12-4 NA NA CASSSQGRAGELFF TGTGCCAGCAGTTCACAGGGTAGGGCCGGGGAGCTGTTTTTT